The entry below describes one TCR beta chain. The entry originates in a study of T cells in tuberculosis. The time point: new active TB diagnosis, blood taken before or within 7 days of starting treatment. Germline V gene lookup returns CDR1 SGDLS and CDR2 YYNGEE. The V end was cut by 4 bases, the J end by 6 bases, with 13 bases between. The CDR3 has 13 amino acids. The repertoire was sequenced with immunoSEQ multiplex PCR; TCRdb's copy has only in-frame clones and lacks some. The table shows about 35,000 clones, with over 85% occurring only once. The material was PBMCs, obtained at tuberculosis diagnosis. The clonotype comes from an adult with tuberculosis. This rearrangement joins TRBV9 to TRBJ1-1; no clear D gene. In DNA form, the CDR3 reads TGTGCCAGCAGCCCAACATGGTACGCTGAAGCTTTCTTT. It specifies CASSPTWYAEAFF.